These T cell receptor beta chains were read from a single sample in a study of blood T cell repertoires in COVID-19. Assay used: immunoSEQ multiplex PCR; TCRdb lists only in-frame clones, some missing. This table holds around 220,000 clones, approximately 81% found once. The sample was peripheral blood. The receptors stem from a man in his thirties or forties with active or convalescent COVID-19. CDR3s include the opening cysteine and the closing phenylalanine or tryptophan. D genes are given only for firm matches. Expanded clones get a size class; other rows say once, few or many, or leave the size out.

TRBJ1-3,TRBV28,-,-,TGTGCCAGCAGTTTTCGGGGATCGCGAGGAAACACCATATATTTT,CASSFRGSRGNTIYF
TRBJ2-5,TRBV7-3,-,-,TGTGCCAGCAGCCCCCAAGGGGGGAGGGGTCCACAAGAGACCCAGTACTTC,CASSPQGGRGPQETQYF
TRBJ2-1,TRBV7-9,TRBD2,-,TGTGCCAGCAGCTTAGGGCGGGGGACCTACAATGAGCAGTTCTTC,CASSLGRGTYNEQFF
TRBJ1-6,TRBV12-3/TRBV12-4,-,-,TGTGCCAGCAGTTTGGCATATTCACCCCTCCACTTT,CASSLAYSPLHF
TRBJ2-7,TRBV9,TRBD2,-,TGTGCCAGCAGCGCATCCAGCGGGAGGAAGTACGAGCAGTACTTC,CASSASSGRKYEQYF
TRBJ2-5,TRBV5-4,TRBD2,-,TGTGCCAGCAGCAAAGCGGGGTATCTCCAAGAGACCCAGTACTTC,CASSKAGYLQETQYF
TRBJ2-3,TRBV5-4,TRBD1,-,TGTGCCAGCAGCCAATGGACAGGCGGCACAGATACGCAGTATTTT,CASSQWTGGTDTQYF
TRBJ2-1,TRBV28,TRBD1,once,TGTGCCAGCAGTCCCTGGGACAGGGTGATCAATGAGCAGTTCTTC,CASSPWDRVINEQFF
TRBJ2-4,TRBV19,-,-,TGTGCCATCGGTGGGACTGGCGGGGCAAACATTCAGTACTTC,CAIGGTGGANIQYF
TRBJ2-3,TRBV5-6,-,-,TGTGCCAGCAGCTTGTTGGTAGCGGCAGATACGCAGTATTTT,CASSLLVAADTQYF
TRBJ2-1,TRBV3-1/TRBV3-2,TRBD2,-,TGTGCCAGCAGCCAAGACGGACTAGCGGGGGGTAATGAGCAGTTCTTC,CASSQDGLAGGNEQFF
TRBJ1-2,TRBV19,-,-,TGTGCCAGTAGTACCGTCGCCGGGGGCTACACCTTC,CASSTVAGGYTF
TRBJ1-1,TRBV7-8,-,-,TGTGCCAGCAGCTTAGTTGACGCAGGCACTGAAGCTTTCTTT,CASSLVDAGTEAFF
TRBJ2-2,TRBV7-2,TRBD2,once,TGTGCCAGCAAGGGAGCGGGAGTAAACACCGGGGAGCTGTTTTTT,CASKGAGVNTGELFF
TRBJ1-2,TRBV28,-,-,TGTGCCAGCAGTTCCGCAGGGTCCTTGGGCTATGGCTACACCTTC,CASSSAGSLGYGYTF
TRBJ2-2,TRBV4-3,-,-,TGCGCCAGCAGCCAGGACCCCGCCAGCGGGAACACCGGGGAGCTGTTTTTT,CASSQDPASGNTGELFF
TRBJ2-6,TRBV19,-,-,TGTGCCAGTAGTATGGTGGGAGACTCTGGGGCCAACGTCCTGACTTTC,CASSMVGDSGANVLTF
TRBJ1-2,TRBV6-2/TRBV6-3,-,-,TGTGCCAGCAGTTACTCCAGGCCTGCAGGTTTTTATGGCTACACCTTC,CASSYSRPAGFYGYTF
TRBJ2-5,TRBV7-2,-,many,TGTGCCAGCAGCTTAGACGGGACATCCGGGGAGACCCAGTACTTC,CASSLDGTSGETQYF
TRBJ2-7,TRBV28,TRBD1,once,TGTGCCAGCAGAAGACAGGGGGCCTACGAGCAGTACTTC,CASRRQGAYEQYF
TRBJ2-7,TRBV7-2,-,-,TGTGCCAGCAGCTTAGTTAGAGGACAGGGAGGGTACGAGCAGTACTTC,CASSLVRGQGGYEQYF
TRBJ2-7,TRBV4-1,TRBD2,-,TGCGCTCCGCCCGGGCTAGCGGGGGGCCCTTTCTCCTACGAGCAGTACTTC,CAPPGLAGGPFSYEQYF
TRBJ2-2,TRBV6-5,-,-,TGTGCCAGCAGCGATGGCAGGGTAACCGGGGAGCTGTTTTTT,CASSDGRVTGELFF
TRBJ2-7,TRBV28,TRBD1,-,TGTGCCAGCAGCTCCGGGACAGCGTCCTACGAGCAGTACTTC,CASSSGTASYEQYF
TRBJ1-1,TRBV28,-,-,TGTGCCAGCAGTCACACGGGAGGCCGCCCCATGAACACTGAAGCTTTCTTT,CASSHTGGRPMNTEAFF
TRBJ1-3,TRBV3-1/TRBV3-2,-,-,TGTGCCAGCAGCCAAGACTGGACACCTGGAGACACCATATATTTT,CASSQDWTPGDTIYF
TRBJ1-5,TRBV19,-,-,TGTGCCAGTAGTATAGGTGGAGGGAAGCTGGCTCAGCCCCAGCATTTT,CASSIGGGKLAQPQHF
TRBJ2-5,TRBV11-2,TRBD2,few,TGTGCCAGCAGCCCCACTAGCGGGAGGGCCGTAGAGACCCAGTACTTC,CASSPTSGRAVETQYF
TRBJ1-4,TRBV5-6,-,-,TGTGCCAGCACCCGGGGGGGGGCCACTAATGAAAAACTGTTTTTT,CASTRGGATNEKLFF
TRBJ2-1,TRBV19,-,-,TGTGCCAGTAGTATGACCCGACTACACGACAATGAGCAGTTCTTC,CASSMTRLHDNEQFF
TRBJ1-1,TRBV5-1,-,-,TGCGCCAGCAGCTTGGTTCCAGGGCCGAACACTGAAGCTTTCTTT,CASSLVPGPNTEAFF
TRBJ1-2,TRBV28,-,-,TGTGCCAGCACCTGGGGAGACTATGGCTACACCTTC,CASTWGDYGYTF
TRBJ2-1,TRBV6-5,-,-,TGTGCCAGTTCGAGGTCGAGCTCCTACAATGAGCAGTTCTTC,CASSRSSSYNEQFF
TRBJ1-6,TRBV18,-,-,TGTGCCAGCTCCCTTCTCCCCCCCCGGGATTCACCCCTCCACTTT,CASSLLPPRDSPLHF
TRBJ2-7,TRBV7-8,TRBD2,-,TGTGCCAGCAGCTGGAGAGTGAGACTAGCGGGGTTCTACGAGCAGTACTTC,CASSWRVRLAGFYEQYF
TRBJ2-3,TRBV6-5,-,-,TGTGCCAGCACGTCCAGCACAGATACGCAGTATTTT,CASTSSTDTQYF
TRBJ1-1,TRBV30,-,few,TGTGCCTGGAGTGTAGGAAATCACAGGGCCTTATTT,CAWSVGNHRALF
TRBJ2-2,TRBV6-2/TRBV6-3,-,-,TGTGCCAGCAGTTCCCCCCCGGGTAGGACGAACACCGGGGAGCTGTTTTTT,CASSSPPGRTNTGELFF
TRBJ2-5,TRBV27,TRBD2,-,TGTGCCAGCAGTTTACAAAGGGGAGGGTTTAGCGAGACCCAGTACTTC,CASSLQRGGFSETQYF
TRBJ1-4,TRBV7-9,-,-,TGTGCCAGCAGCCGTCGGACAGAAAATGAAAAACTGTTTTTT,CASSRRTENEKLFF
TRBJ1-2,TRBV27,-,-,TGTGCCAGCAGTTCCCTAATCGGACAGAAACCGCTTGGCTACACCTTC,CASSSLIGQKPLGYTF
TRBJ2-1,TRBV7-2,TRBD2,-,TGTGCCAGCGGCGGGAGGGCCTACAATGAGCAGTTCTTC,CASGGRAYNEQFF
TRBJ1-2,TRBV4-3,-,-,TGCGCCAGCAGCCAAGCGGTAGATCTTAACTATGGCTACACCTTC,CASSQAVDLNYGYTF
TRBJ2-1,TRBV2,TRBD1,-,TGTGCCAGCAGTTCCGGGACAGGGCTATACAATGAGCAGTTCTTC,CASSSGTGLYNEQFF
TRBJ1-6,TRBV14,-,once,TGTGCCAGCAGCCAAATTCCAAATTCACCCCTCCACTTT,CASSQIPNSPLHF
TRBJ1-2,TRBV19,TRBD1,few,TGTGCCAGTAGTACGCCACAGGGGGCCGAAGAAACCTATGGCTACACCTTC,CASSTPQGAEETYGYTF